These 22 T cell receptor beta chains were all obtained from the same sample, sequenced in a study of CD8 T cells in ankylosing spondylitis. Notes on the study in general: Among TCR beta sequences, a motif of several highly homologous variants appeared characteristic of ankylosing spondylitis blood.

TCRdb re-analysed the 5' RACE reads in MiXCR, keeping a single row per CDR3 protein. The repertoire holds about 220,000 distinct CDR3 sequences, with around 18% as singletons. Their antigens remain unidentified. The source material was blood, either unsorted or a sorted T cell fraction (not recorded which). These receptors were collected from a male donor with ankylosing spondylitis.

The chain carries TRBV7-8 and TRBJ2-2; D not certain. With 1 base removed from V and 7 bases from J, the gap between germline ends came to 7 bases. Germline CDR1 reads SGHVS; CDR2 reads FQNEAQ. CDR3 length equals 13 residues. The CDR3 spells CASSLDRNGELFF. CDR3 coding DNA: TGTGCCAGCAGCTTAGATCGGAACGGGGAGCTGTTTTTT.

This chain links TRBV3-1 with TRBJ2-5; no firm D call. Germline V gene data show CDR1 as LGHDT and CDR2 as YNNKEL (reference sequence). The CDR3 has 15 amino acids. Trimming left V 1 base short and J 2 bases short, with 11 bases between. CDR3: CASSQGSRLQETQYF. The CDR3 DNA sequence: TGTGCCAGCAGCCAAGGGAGCCGGTTGCAAGAGACCCAGTACTTC.

This clonotype was seen more than once but under ten times. The chain couples TRBV7-9 to TRBJ2-7; 11 bases match TRBD2. Germline CDR1 SEHNR, CDR2 FQNEAQ (reference sequence). The V gene end was trimmed by 5 bases and the J gene end by 4 bases; junction bases not matched to a gene: 13. The CDR3 contains 17 residues. The CDR3 spells CASSERRPTSGDYEQYF. The CDR3 DNA reads as TGTGCCAGCAGCGAAAGACGTCCGACTAGCGGGGATTACGAGCAGTACTTC. Filled out from reference TRBV7-9 and TRBJ2-7, the complete variable domain reads DTGVSQNPRHKITKRGQNVTFRCDPISEHNRLYWYRQTLGQGPEFLTYFQNEAQLEKSRLLSDRFSAERPKGSFSTLEIQRTEQGDSAMYLCASSERRPTSGDYEQYFGPGTRLTVT.

This clonotype was detected only a few times. The chain is built from TRBV7-9 and TRBJ2-5; perhaps TRBD1 as D (5 bases). Germline V gene data show CDR1 as SEHNR and CDR2 as FQNEAQ (reference sequence). The CDR3 totals 14 residues. Trimming stripped 7 bases from V and 1 base from J, with 13 bases between. The CDR3 sequence: CASKGLTLQETQYF. The CDR3 DNA follows: TGTGCCAGCAAGGGGCTGACTCTCCAAGAGACCCAGTACTTC.

The gene calls are TRBV28 and TRBJ1-6; the match to TRBD1 covers 8 bases. The CDR3 has 16 residues. J gave up 5 bases and V 6 bases, and 9 bases lay outside the gene matches. CDR1 is MDHEN, CDR2 SYDVKM, per germline. The CDR3 is CASSRDRGWDNSPLHF. For the CDR3, the DNA is TGTGCCAGCAGCCGCGACAGGGGCTGGGATAATTCACCCCTCCACTTT.

V is TRBV6-1 and J is TRBJ2-7; D not certain. This CDR3 spans 15 amino acids. V lost 6 bases and J 0 bases, leaving 15 bases between the germline ends. Germline values: CDR1 MNHNS, CDR2 SASEGT. CDR3 DNA sequence: TGTGCCAGCAGCGTAGTCGCCAGAAGCTCCTACGAGCAGTACTTC. Translation: CASSVVARSSYEQYF.

The chain couples TRBV5-1 to TRBJ1-1; 7 nucleotides align to TRBD1. Unmatched junction bases numbered 5, after V lost 5 bases and J lost 4 bases. The germline gives CDR1 SGHRS, CDR2 YFSETQ. The CDR3 contains 13 residues. CDR3 sequence: CASRAQGGTEAFF. The CDR3 nucleotides read TGCGCCAGCAGGGCCCAGGGGGGCACTGAAGCTTTCTTT.

Only a few counts were recorded for this clonotype. This sequence joins TRBV27 and TRBJ2-2; 7 bases fit TRBD1. This CDR3 is 16 amino acids long. The V gene's germline CDR1 is MNHEY and CDR2 SMNVEV (reference sequence). The V segment lost 4 bases and the J segment 4 bases; nucleotides outside the gene matches: 9. The CDR3 DNA reads TGTGCCAGCAGTTCTGGGACAGCTTTTGCCACCGGGGAGCTGTTTTTT. It yields the protein CASSSGTAFATGELFF.

This clonotype has just a few counts. The J gene is TRBJ2-7, the V gene TRBV5-4, with TRBD2 matching 11 bases. Germline V gene data show CDR1 as SGHNT and CDR2 as YYREEE (reference sequence). The CDR3 is 16 amino acids. Trimming cost V 2 bases and J 7 bases; bases outside gene matches: 11. This CDR3 is CASSLLAGEGSGEQYF. In nucleotides, the CDR3 is TGTGCCAGCAGCTTACTAGCGGGAGAGGGATCGGGAGAGCAGTACTTC.

The chain joins TRBV4-1 to TRBJ1-1; 7 positions match TRBD1. The germline V gene has CDR1 MGHRA and CDR2 YSYEKL. This CDR3 spans 17 amino acids. The V and J ends lost 3 bases and 5 bases, in that order; junction bases with no gene match: 15. CDR3 protein: CASSQAPMRGRQTEAFF. For the CDR3, the DNA is TGCGCCAGCAGCCAGGCGCCCATGAGGGGGCGTCAGACTGAAGCTTTCTTT.

This clonotype turned up a few times. The CDR3 nucleotides read TGTGCCTGGAGTGAGGGACTAGCGGGATCCAATGAGCAGTTCTTC. Its translation is CAWSEGLAGSNEQFF. The genes are TRBV30 and TRBJ2-1, with 13 bases fitting TRBD2. Germline trimming cut 1 base from V and 6 bases from J; bases unmatched to any gene: 3. This CDR3 has 15 residues. Germline V gene data show CDR1 as GTSNPN and CDR2 as SVGIG (reference sequence).

This clonotype was seen a few times. This sequence joins TRBV28 and TRBJ2-1, with a tentative D call TRBD1 (5 bases). CDR1 and CDR2 from the germline V gene are MDHEN and SYDVKM. V lost 10 bases, J lost 4 bases, and 11 bases lay in between. CDR3 size: 12 residues. CDR3 bases: TGTGCCATCAAGGCAGGGTACAATGAGCAGTTCTTC. This translates into CAIKAGYNEQFF.

This chain uses TRBV24-1 with TRBJ2-7, with 8 bases fitting TRBD1. The CDR3 is made up of 16 amino acids. V shed 4 bases, J shed 5 bases, and the junction held 12 bases outside the gene matches. Germline V gene data show CDR1 as KGHDR and CDR2 as SFDVKD. The CDR3 nucleotides are TGTGCCACCAGTGACTACGACGGGGACAGGATCCACGAGCAGTACTTC. Translation gives CATSDYDGDRIHEQYF.

The V gene is TRBV19, the J gene TRBJ2-5; TRBD1 or TRBD2 may be the D gene (5 bases each). Germline V gives CDR1 LNHDA, CDR2 SQIVND (reference sequence). This CDR3 has 14 amino acids. Trimming shortened V by 7 bases and J by 6 bases, and 18 bases separated the two germline ends. The CDR3 sequence is CASTEKQWGKTQYF. Written as DNA, the CDR3 is TGTGCCAGTACCGAGAAACAATGGGGGAAGACCCAGTACTTC. Drawing the rest from reference TRBV19 and TRBJ2-5, the complete variable domain is DGGITQSPKYLFRKEGQNVTLSCEQNLNHDAMYWYRQDPGQGLRLIYYSQIVNDFQKGDIAEGYSVSREKKESFPLTVTSAQKNPTAFYLCASTEKQWGKTQYFGPGTRLLVL.

The V call is TRBV12-3 or TRBV12-4, the J call TRBJ2-4; 8 nucleotides align to TRBD2. CDR3 length: 14 amino acids. The V segment lost 3 bases and the J segment 6 bases; nucleotides outside the gene matches: 4. CDR3 nucleotides: TGTGCCAGCAGTTTGAGCGGGGGCTTAAACATTCAGTACTTC. Its translation: CASSLSGGLNIQYF.

In this sample, this clonotype turned up a few times. The chain is built from TRBV4-1 and TRBJ1-2; weak D call: TRBD1 (5 bases). With 0 bases removed from V and 4 bases from J, the gap between germline ends came to 21 bases. Germline V gene sequence: CDR1 MGHRA, CDR2 YSYEKL. The CDR3 extends over 18 amino acids. The CDR3 nucleotides read TGCGCCAGCAGCCAAGATCTAGGGGCTTGGCCGGCTGGCTATGGCTACACCTTC. Amino acids: CASSQDLGAWPAGYGYTF.

The chain links TRBV7-8 to TRBJ1-1, with D possibly TRBD1 on 5 matching bases. The V end lost 1 base, the J end lost 0 bases, and 12 bases lay between the germline ends. The CDR3 runs to 16 residues. Looked up from germline, CDR1 is SGHVS and CDR2 is FQNEAQ. The chain's CDR3 is CASSLEGRSMNTEAFF. The CDR3 nucleotides are TGTGCCAGCAGCTTAGAGGGGAGGAGCATGAACACTGAAGCTTTCTTT.

V usage is TRBV29-1 and J usage is TRBJ2-7, with D uncertain. The CDR3 sequence is 12 residues long. V was cut by 2 bases and J by 0 bases, with 5 bases left in between. CDR1 is SQVTM and CDR2 is ANQGSEA in the germline V gene. For the CDR3, the DNA is TGCAGCGTTGAATCCACCTCCTACGAGCAGTACTTC. This encodes CSVESTSYEQYF.

The V call is TRBV19, the J call TRBJ1-2; D is uncertain. The length of the CDR3 is 11 residues. The ends were cut back, 4 bases at V and 7 bases at J, with 7 bases in the middle. CDR1 and CDR2 (germline): LNHDA, SQIVND (reference sequence). Written as DNA, the CDR3 is TGTGCCAGTAGTAAACCGTTTGGCTACACCTTC. This translates into CASSKPFGYTF.

This chain joins TRBV7-9 and TRBJ1-1; no definite D call. This CDR3 spans 15 amino acids. Per germline, CDR1 SEHNR and CDR2 FQNEAQ (reference sequence). Trimming stripped 6 bases from V and 0 bases from J, with 14 bases between. The DNA for the CDR3 is TGTGCCAGCAGTTCCGAAGAGGATATGAACACTGAAGCTTTCTTT. Its translation is CASSSEEDMNTEAFF. The variable domain in full, completed from reference TRBV7-9 and TRBJ1-1, reads DTGVSQNPRHKITKRGQNVTFRCDPISEHNRLYWYRQTLGQGPEFLTYFQNEAQLEKSRLLSDRFSAERPKGSFSTLEIQRTEQGDSAMYLCASSSEEDMNTEAFFGQGTRLTVV.

This clonotype was observed a handful of times. The rearrangement uses TRBV5-6 and TRBJ2-1; no firm D call. With 0 bases removed from V and 1 base from J, the gap between germline ends came to 11 bases. The CDR3 runs to 16 residues. The germline V gene encodes CDR1 SGHDT and CDR2 YYEEEE. For the CDR3, the DNA is TGTGCCAGCAGCTTGGAGCTGGGCCGGTCCTACAATGAGCAGTTCTTC. Its protein product is CASSLELGRSYNEQFF. The full variable domain, rest sourced from reference TRBV5-6 and TRBJ2-1, is DAGVTQSPTHLIKTRGQQVTLRCSPKSGHDTVSWYQQALGQGPQFIFQYYEEEERQRGNFPDRFSGHQFPNYSSELNVNALLLGDSALYLCASSLELGRSYNEQFFGPGTRLTVL.

This clonotype showed up just a few times. The V gene is TRBV10-3, the J gene TRBJ1-2; possible D gene TRBD1, 5 bases. Trimming took 8 bases from V and 3 from J, leaving 16 bases between them. Germline V gene sequence: CDR1 ENHRY, CDR2 SYGVKD. The CDR3 is 14 residues long. CDR3 protein: CAIGDPRGYYGYTF. DNA of the CDR3: TGTGCCATCGGGGACCCGAGGGGTTACTATGGCTACACCTTC.